This passage covers 32 T cell receptor beta chains from one sample sequenced in a study of OX40 agonist ivuxolimab in advanced cancers. TCRdb's table, derived via immunoSEQ multiplex PCR, lists solely in-frame clones and lacks some. Of fewer than 85,000 clones in the sample, about 87% were seen once. The sequencing here drew on CD4+ or CD8+ T cells sorted from blood, taken in a trial of the OX40 agonist ivuxolimab. The receptors were sampled from an adult with an advanced solid tumor such as melanoma, head and neck, liver or kidney cancer.

The chain is built from TRBV30 and TRBJ1-2; perhaps TRBD1 as D (6 bases). The V end was cut by 2 bases, the J end by 2 bases, with 9 bases between. The germline V gene has CDR1 GTSNPN and CDR2 SVGIG (reference sequence). This CDR3 has 13 amino acids. The CDR3 sequence: CAWSRGLNYGYTF. For the CDR3, the DNA is TGTGCCTGGAGTCGGGGGCTGAACTATGGCTACACCTTC. Full variable domain (remainder filled in from reference TRBV30 and TRBJ1-2): SQTIHQWPATLVQPVGSPLSLECTVEGTSNPNLYWYRQAAGRGLQLLFYSVGIGQISSEVPQNLSASRPQDRQFILSSKKLLLSDSGFYLCAWSRGLNYGYTFGSGTRLTVV.

The gene calls are TRBV7-9 and TRBJ2-7; D is unresolved. Germline V CDR1 and CDR2: SEHNR, FQNEAQ (reference sequence). The CDR3 totals 13 residues. V was cut by 1 base and J by 6 bases, with 10 bases left in between. The CDR3 sequence: CASSLERVGEQYF. Here the CDR3 DNA reads TGTGCCAGCAGCTTAGAACGGGTCGGCGAGCAGTACTTC.

This chain links TRBV5-8 with TRBJ2-7; 8 bases are shared with TRBD1. Germline loops: CDR1 SGHTS, CDR2 YDEGEE. The junction had 10 bases not matched to a gene; V was cut back by 2 bases and J by 6 bases. The CDR3 covers 15 residues. CDR3 DNA sequence: TGTGCCAGCAGCTTTCGGACAGGGCGGGTCGGCGAGCAGTACTTC. Translated, it gives CASSFRTGRVGEQYF.

The gene calls are TRBV5-1 and TRBJ2-7, with D perhaps TRBD1 (6 bases). The CDR3 has 14 residues. Between the trimmed V and J ends, which lost 0 bases and 2 bases, there was a span of 9 bases. The germline CDR1 and CDR2 sequences are SGHRS and YFSETQ. CDR3 nucleotides: TGCGCCAGCAGCTTGGGGGGGCAGACCTACGAGCAGTACTTC. Residues: CASSLGGQTYEQYF.

This clone was counted only a few times. The chain combines TRBV9 with TRBJ1-5; D perhaps matches TRBD1 (6 bases). V lost 0 bases and J 3 bases, leaving 10 bases between the germline ends. CDR3 length: 15 amino acids. Germline V lookup: CDR1 SGDLS, CDR2 YYNGEE. CDR3 sequence (DNA): TGTGCCAGCAGCGTAGGGGGGGCCCTCAATCAGCCCCAGCATTTT. This translates into CASSVGGALNQPQHF.

V is TRBV21-1 and J is TRBJ1-1; no check of the table's D call, TRBD1, against the DNA was made. TRBV21-1 is an annotated pseudogene. The CDR3 is made up of 14 amino acids. The CDR3: CASNLDRMNTEAFF. For the CDR3, the DNA is TGTGCCAGCAACCTAGACAGGATGAACACTGAAGCTTTCTTT.

The V and J genes are TRBV7-9 and TRBJ2-3, with a weak D call TRBD2 (5 bases). The CDR3 consists of 12 residues. Germline assignment: CDR1 SEHNR and CDR2 FQNEAQ (reference sequence). The V and J ends lost 3 bases and 8 bases respectively, with 9 bases between them. The CDR3 nucleotides read TGTGCCAGCAGCTTTGTTGGAGGTACGCAGTATTTT. Protein: CASSFVGGTQYF.

This chain connects TRBV29-1 to TRBJ2-7; D is unclear. Trimming cost V 4 bases and J 2 bases, with 6 bases left between them. This CDR3 has 11 residues. Looked up from germline, CDR1 is SQVTM and CDR2 is ANQGSEA. The CDR3 DNA sequence: TGCAGCGTTGGGGGAACCTACGAGCAGTACTTC. Translation: CSVGGTYEQYF.

CDR3 DNA sequence: TGTGCCAGTAGTATACAAGAGACCCAGTACTTC. Translation: CASSIQETQYF. The rearrangement links TRBV19 to TRBJ2-5; D not certain. V was trimmed by 2 bases and J by 2 bases, leaving 0 bases between them. The CDR3 is 11 amino acids. From germline, CDR1 is LNHDA and CDR2 SQIVND (reference sequence). Full variable domain (remainder filled in from reference TRBV19 and TRBJ2-5): DGGITQSPKYLFRKEGQNVTLSCEQNLNHDAMYWYRQDPGQGLRLIYYSQIVNDFQKGDIAEGYSVSREKKESFPLTVTSAQKNPTAFYLCASSIQETQYFGPGTRLLVL.

This rearrangement joins TRBV7-8 to TRBJ2-3, with 7 positions matching TRBD1. CDR3 length equals 13 residues. J gave up 7 bases and V 4 bases, and 5 bases lay outside the gene matches. The germline V gene encodes CDR1 SGHVS and CDR2 FQNEAQ. The CDR3 DNA is TGTGCCAGCAGCTACAGGGGAGCGAATACGCAGTATTTT. It specifies CASSYRGANTQYF.

The chain is built from TRBV27 and TRBJ1-2; 8 bases agree with TRBD1. V gave up 3 bases and J gave up 7 bases; unmatched junction bases: 7. This CDR3 is 14 amino acids long. Germline V gives CDR1 MNHEY, CDR2 SMNVEV (reference sequence). The CDR3 sequence: CASSFLTGEIGYTF. CDR3 nucleotide sequence: TGTGCCAGCAGTTTCCTGACAGGGGAGATTGGCTACACCTTC.

The J gene is TRBJ2-7, the V gene TRBV5-4; 11 nucleotides match TRBD2. The V gene's germline CDR1 is SGHNT and CDR2 YYREEE (reference sequence). The CDR3 is made up of 13 amino acids. The ends lost 5 bases at V and 6 bases at J; junction bases unmatched: 4. The CDR3 here is CASSPGLAGEQYF. DNA for the CDR3: TGTGCCAGCAGTCCCGGACTAGCGGGCGAGCAGTACTTC.

This clone was detected only once. This sequence joins TRBV7-3 and TRBJ2-6; 7 nucleotides align to TRBD1. The CDR3 covers 16 residues. Germline V gene data show CDR1 as SGHTA and CDR2 as FQGTGA. V shed 5 bases, J shed 2 bases, and the junction held 6 bases outside the gene matches. CDR3 nucleotides: TGTGCCAGCAGCCCCCACAGGGGAGCTGGGGCCAACGTCCTGACTTTC. Encoded protein: CASSPHRGAGANVLTF.

V and J are TRBV7-3 and TRBJ1-3; TRBD1 is a possible D gene (6 bases). The ends were cut back, 5 bases at V and 2 bases at J, with 13 bases in the middle. The CDR3 covers 15 residues. CDR1 is SGHTA, CDR2 FQGTGA, per germline. CDR3 coding DNA: TGTGCCAGCAGCCTGCGTGGGGGCGCTGGAAACACCATATATTTT. This encodes CASSLRGGAGNTIYF.

V and J are TRBV5-1 and TRBJ1-1; D gene unclear. CDR3 size: 14 residues. The germline gives CDR1 SGHRS, CDR2 YFSETQ. Trimming took 0 bases from V and 1 from J, leaving 7 bases between them. In nucleotides, the CDR3 is TGCGCCAGCAGCTTGGGGACGGAGAACACTGAAGCTTTCTTT. It is translated as CASSLGTENTEAFF.

This chain links TRBV5-1 with TRBJ1-5; a weak D match, TRBD1 (6 bases). Germline CDR1 reads SGHRS; CDR2 reads YFSETQ. The CDR3 has 15 amino acids. The germline V and J ends were trimmed by 0 bases and 5 bases, with 12 bases remaining between them. The CDR3 DNA sequence: TGCGCCAGCAGCTTGGGGGGGGCGATAGATCAGCCCCAGCATTTT. Its translation is CASSLGGAIDQPQHF.

As concerns this clone: The junction differs from germline at one of its ends, possibly a read error. V usage is TRBV5-1 and J usage is TRBJ1-1; tentative D call: TRBD1 (5 bases). Per the germline V gene, CDR1 is SGHRS and CDR2 is YFSETQ. The CDR3 is 15 amino acids. CDR3 sequence (DNA): TGCGCCAGCAGGTTGGGGGTAGGGTGGGACACTGAAGCTTTCTTT. It is translated as CASRLGVGWDTEAFF.

This clone is a singleton in its sample. V and J are TRBV2 and TRBJ2-5; D possibly matches TRBD1 or TRBD2 (6 bases each). Germline V gene sequence: CDR1 SNHLY, CDR2 FYNNEI. The V end was cut by 5 bases, the J end by 2 bases, with 12 bases between. This CDR3 contains 14 residues. CDR3 DNA sequence: TGTGCCAGCAGTTCACAGGGACTGCAAGAGACCCAGTACTTC. Its translation is CASSSQGLQETQYF.

The V call is TRBV11-3, the J call TRBJ1-1, with a tentative D call TRBD1 (6 bases). The ends were cut back, 1 base at V and 1 base at J, with 7 bases in the middle. This CDR3 comprises 14 residues. The germline V gene has CDR1 SGHNT and CDR2 YENEEA. The CDR3 DNA is TGTGCCAGCAGCTTAGCAGGGGCGAACACTGAAGCTTTCTTT. Its translation is CASSLAGANTEAFF.

The chain couples TRBV28 to TRBJ1-5; TRBD1 matches 9 bases. Germline CDR1 is MDHEN and CDR2 is SYDVKM. This CDR3 has 14 residues. Trimming cost V 4 bases and J 7 bases; bases outside gene matches: 5. The CDR3 loop is CASSSGQGWQPQHF. The CDR3 coding sequence is TGTGCCAGCAGTTCCGGACAGGGGTGGCAGCCCCAGCATTTT.

CDR3 in DNA: TGTGCCAGCAGCTTAGCGGGACCCGCAACTAATGAAAAACTGTTTTTT. It translates to CASSLAGPATNEKLFF. This sequence joins TRBV7-8 and TRBJ1-4; maybe TRBD1 (5 bases). Trimming removed 0 bases at V and 0 bases at J, with 8 bases between. The CDR3 spans 16 residues. Germline V gene data show CDR1 as SGHVS and CDR2 as FQNEAQ.

The J gene is TRBJ2-5, the V gene TRBV5-1; D gene unclear. The CDR3 sequence is 15 residues long. V gave up 0 bases and J gave up 1 base, with 10 bases separating them. The germline V gene has CDR1 SGHRS and CDR2 YFSETQ. Here the CDR3 DNA reads TGCGCCAGCAGCTTGGTTCCCTATACCCAAGAGACCCAGTACTTC. Amino acid sequence: CASSLVPYTQETQYF.

DNA for the CDR3: TGTGCCAGCAGTTACTCGGGGGACTCCTCCTACGAGCAGTACTTC. It encodes CASSYSGDSSYEQYF. V usage is TRBV6-5 and J usage is TRBJ2-7; D might be TRBD2 (6 bases). Germline V gives CDR1 MNHEY, CDR2 SVGAGI. The V end lost 0 bases, the J end lost 0 bases, and 9 bases lay between the germline ends. This CDR3 has 15 amino acids.

This clone was observed once. The rearrangement joins TRBV2 to TRBJ1-1; 7 nucleotides line up with TRBD1. V dropped 5 bases and J dropped 1; count of bases not matched to a gene: 1. The CDR3 spans 13 residues. CDR1 is SNHLY and CDR2 is FYNNEI in the germline V gene. CDR3 region: CASSRDRNTEAFF. The CDR3 region has the DNA TGTGCCAGCAGTCGGGACAGGAACACTGAAGCTTTCTTT.

The genes are TRBV5-1 and TRBJ2-5; the D gene is possibly TRBD2 (6 bases). CDR1 is SGHRS and CDR2 is YFSETQ in the germline V gene. The length of the CDR3 is 15 residues. Trimming took 1 base from V and 2 from J, leaving 12 bases between them. CDR3 sequence reads: CASSLRSSAQETQYF. CDR3 nucleotides: TGCGCCAGCAGCTTGCGTTCTAGCGCACAAGAGACCCAGTACTTC.

There are a few counts of this clone. This chain joins TRBV2 and TRBJ1-1; tentative D call: TRBD1 (6 bases). The CDR3 consists of 14 residues. V lost 4 bases, J lost 4 bases, and 13 bases lay in between. Germline-derived CDR1 and CDR2 are SNHLY and FYNNEI. CDR3 loop: CASSGAGESTEAFF. In DNA, the CDR3 is TGTGCCAGCAGTGGAGCAGGGGAGAGCACTGAAGCTTTCTTT.

This chain uses TRBV4-1 with TRBJ1-1, with unresolved D. Per germline, CDR1 MGHRA and CDR2 YSYEKL. V was cut by 3 bases and J by 1 base, with 9 bases left in between. CDR3 length: 14 residues. The CDR3 spells CASSHLTRNTEAFF. The DNA of the CDR3 is TGCGCCAGCAGCCACCTGACCCGGAACACTGAAGCTTTCTTT.

This clone was picked up one time. This chain joins TRBV4-1 and TRBJ2-5; either TRBD1 or TRBD2 may supply D (6 bases each). The ends were cut back, 6 bases at V and 5 bases at J, with 22 bases in the middle. CDR1 is MGHRA, CDR2 YSYEKL, per germline. The CDR3 is 16 amino acids. CDR3 amino acids: CASRQGSGALGETQYF. The CDR3 DNA reads as TGCGCCAGCAGACAGGGATCGGGGGCCCTGGGGGAGACCCAGTACTTC.

J is TRBJ2-2 and V is TRBV19; no firm D call. The V gene lost 5 bases and the J gene lost 4 bases, with 14 bases spanning the gap. The CDR3 is made up of 15 amino acids. Germline V lookup: CDR1 LNHDA, CDR2 SQIVND (reference sequence). In DNA, the CDR3 is TGTGCCAGTAGTTTCCGACCAGGTAGCACCGGGGAGCTGTTTTTT. As protein: CASSFRPGSTGELFF. The full variable domain, rest sourced from reference TRBV19 and TRBJ2-2, is DGGITQSPKYLFRKEGQNVTLSCEQNLNHDAMYWYRQDPGQGLRLIYYSQIVNDFQKGDIAEGYSVSREKKESFPLTVTSAQKNPTAFYLCASSFRPGSTGELFFGEGSRLTVL.

CDR3 amino acids: CASSPRGAGSNQPQHF. CDR3 nucleotide sequence: TGTGCCAGTAGCCCGCGGGGCGCGGGTAGCAATCAGCCCCAGCATTTT. This chain uses TRBV19 with TRBJ1-5; D may be TRBD1 (5 bases). Trimming took off 6 bases at V and 0 bases at J, with 15 bases between the two ends. This CDR3 has 16 residues. CDR1 LNHDA and CDR2 SQIVND come from the germline V gene (reference sequence).

This clone was recorded only once. V usage is TRBV6-1 and J usage is TRBJ2-1; the match to TRBD2 covers 7 bases. The CDR3 runs to 13 residues. V lost 5 bases, J lost 10 bases, and 8 bases stayed unmatched. CDR1 and CDR2 from the germline V gene are MNHNS and SASEGT. The CDR3: CASSSKSGNEQFF. In DNA form, the CDR3 reads TGTGCCAGCAGTTCCAAGAGCGGGAACGAGCAGTTCTTC.

V usage is TRBV7-9 and J usage is TRBJ1-5; a possible D gene is TRBD1 (5 bases). Germline V gene data show CDR1 as SEHNR and CDR2 as FQNEAQ (reference sequence). Trimming left V 5 bases short and J 10 bases short, with 9 bases between. This CDR3 has 11 residues. CDR3 residues: CASSRGGPQHF. The CDR3 DNA reads TGTGCCAGCAGCCGTGGGGGACCCCAGCATTTT.